These 8 T cell receptor beta chains were sequenced from one sample in a study of monozygotic twins with inflammatory bowel disease. TCRdb reprocessed the 5' RACE reads; each CDR3 protein has one entry and no DNA is given. The sample's table shows about 450,000 distinct CDR3 sequences. Sequencing used blood. The receptor set was obtained from a human donor with ulcerative colitis or Crohn's disease, or a healthy co-twin of an affected twin (not recorded which).

The chain links TRBV5-1 to TRBJ2-7; the TRBD1 assignment by TCRdb is unverifiable without DNA. The V gene's germline CDR1 is SGHRS and CDR2 YFSETQ. This CDR3 is 17 amino acids long. This chain's CDR3 is CASSLRTGTPTSYEQYF.

The genes are TRBV20-1 and TRBJ2-7. The CDR3 is 13 amino acids. The germline V gene encodes CDR1 DFQATT and CDR2 SNEGSKA (reference sequence). The CDR3 sequence: CSATGGAPYEQYF.

This chain joins TRBV5-1 and TRBJ2-5; TCRdb's D call of TRBD2 is untestable without DNA. The CDR3 contains 15 residues. The germline V gene has CDR1 SGHRS and CDR2 YFSETQ. The CDR3 loop is CASSLSGPTQETQYF.

The chain is built from TRBV21-1 and TRBJ1-5; TCRdb's D gene call, TRBD1, goes unchecked for lack of DNA. TRBV21-1 is tagged as a pseudogene. This CDR3 contains 15 residues. CDR3 region: CASSKVGGEVQPQHF.

The rearrangement joins TRBV24-1 to TRBJ1-5; the D gene TCRdb calls, TRBD1, cannot be checked with no DNA. The CDR3 has 16 residues. CDR1 KGHDR and CDR2 SFDVKD come from the germline V gene. CDR3 amino acids: CATSDLAPDRDQPQHF.

The chain combines TRBV7-9 with TRBJ2-3; the D call of TRBD1 rests on TCRdb alone, since no DNA is present to check it. The CDR3 has 15 residues. The germline V gene encodes CDR1 SEHNR and CDR2 FQNEAQ (reference sequence). The CDR3 sequence is CASSAGTASTDTQYF.

This chain connects TRBV7-2 to TRBJ1-1; the D call from TCRdb, TRBD1, cannot be confirmed without DNA. Germline V gives CDR1 SGHTA, CDR2 FQGNSA. The CDR3 consists of 16 residues. The CDR3 loop is CASSAPRTAGNTEAFF.

The genes are TRBV7-2 and TRBJ2-3. The CDR3 totals 11 residues. Germline values: CDR1 SGHTA, CDR2 FQGNSA. CDR3 amino acids: CASSPLDTQYF.